The rows below give T cell receptor beta chains drawn from one sample of a study of CD8+ T cells in alopecia areata. Generated by immunoSEQ multiplex PCR, the TCRdb table keeps only in-frame clones and is missing some. The sample shows a few hundred thousand clones, 66% of them seen only once. The specimen was CD4+ T cells sorted from blood, collected around week 44, from a patient treated with tofacitinib. Source of these receptors: a human donor with alopecia areata. CDR3s include the opening cysteine and the closing phenylalanine or tryptophan. A D gene is named only where the DNA matches it firmly. Clone size is stated in some rows and not others, as once, few, many or a class when expanded.

CDR3 DNA: TGTGCCAGTAGTGTCGGGCCCTCCGGGGAGACCCAGTACTTC
CDR3 protein: CASSVGPSGETQYF
V gene: TRBV19
J gene: TRBJ2-5
clone size: once
D gene: -

CDR3 DNA: TGCGCCAGCAGCCAAGAATGGGGAGGTAGCGGGAACACCGGGGAGCTGTTTTTT
CDR3 protein: CASSQEWGGSGNTGELFF
V gene: TRBV4-3
J gene: TRBJ2-2
clone size: -
D gene: -

CDR3 DNA: TGCGCCAGCAGCCTGGGACTCTCGAACACCGGGGAGCTGTTTTTT
CDR3 protein: CASSLGLSNTGELFF
V gene: TRBV5-1
J gene: TRBJ2-2
clone size: few
D gene: -

CDR3 DNA: TGTGCCAGCAGCCCGGGACACGCGAACACTGAAGCTTTCTTT
CDR3 protein: CASSPGHANTEAFF
V gene: TRBV11-2
J gene: TRBJ1-1
clone size: -
D gene: -

CDR3 DNA: TGTGCCAGCAGTGACAGGACAGGAACTGGCTACACCTTC
CDR3 protein: CASSDRTGTGYTF
V gene: TRBV2
J gene: TRBJ1-2
clone size: -
D gene: TRBD1

CDR3 DNA: TGTGCCAGCAGTTTGATCTGGGGCACAGATACGCAGTATTTT
CDR3 protein: CASSLIWGTDTQYF
V gene: TRBV27
J gene: TRBJ2-3
clone size: -
D gene: -

CDR3 DNA: TGTGCCAGCCAGGGGGCATATGGCTACACCTTC
CDR3 protein: CASQGAYGYTF
V gene: TRBV6-5
J gene: TRBJ1-2
clone size: -
D gene: TRBD1

CDR3 DNA: TGTGCCAGCAGCTCGGCGGACAGTAGTGGACTATTACCCCTCCACTTT
CDR3 protein: CASSSADSSGLLPLHF
V gene: TRBV7-3
J gene: TRBJ1-6
clone size: -
D gene: -

CDR3 DNA: TGTGCCAGCAGGAGTGACAGGGTCGAGCAGTACTTC
CDR3 protein: CASRSDRVEQYF
V gene: TRBV2
J gene: TRBJ2-7
clone size: -
D gene: TRBD1

CDR3 DNA: TGTGCCAGTAGTACGAAACCACGAGATAATTCACCCCTCCACTTT
CDR3 protein: CASSTKPRDNSPLHF
V gene: TRBV19
J gene: TRBJ1-6
clone size: many
D gene: -

CDR3 DNA: TGTGCCAGCAGTAAGACCGCTAGCTCCTACGAGCAGTACTTC
CDR3 protein: CASSKTASSYEQYF
V gene: TRBV9
J gene: TRBJ2-7
clone size: few
D gene: -

CDR3 DNA: TGCAGCGTTGACACCCCGGTGGTAGGGTTCAATGAGCAGTTCTTC
CDR3 protein: CSVDTPVVGFNEQFF
V gene: TRBV29-1
J gene: TRBJ2-1
clone size: -
D gene: -

CDR3 DNA: TGTGCCAGCAGTCTCAGGGTTAATGAGCAGTTCTTC
CDR3 protein: CASSLRVNEQFF
V gene: TRBV6-1
J gene: TRBJ2-1
clone size: -
D gene: -

CDR3 DNA: TGCGCCAGCAGCTTGGGCGGGGGCCTAGAGCAGTACTTC
CDR3 protein: CASSLGGGLEQYF
V gene: TRBV5-1
J gene: TRBJ2-7
clone size: -
D gene: -

CDR3 DNA: TGCAGCGTTACTTTTGGAAGGGGCTCTGGAAACACCATATATTTT
CDR3 protein: CSVTFGRGSGNTIYF
V gene: TRBV29-1
J gene: TRBJ1-3
clone size: -
D gene: -

CDR3 DNA: TGTGCCAGCTCCAGCCGGAACACTGAAGCTTTCTTT
CDR3 protein: CASSSRNTEAFF
V gene: TRBV6-5
J gene: TRBJ1-1
clone size: -
D gene: -

CDR3 DNA: TGTGCCAGCAGCCAAGACAGGGGTTCTGGCTACACCTTC
CDR3 protein: CASSQDRGSGYTF
V gene: TRBV6-5
J gene: TRBJ1-2
clone size: -
D gene: TRBD1